This TCR beta chain was observed in a study of blood T cell repertoires in COVID-19. Germline V CDR1 and CDR2: MDHEN, SYDVKM. The CDR3 length is 12 residues. V lost 6 bases to trimming and J lost 1 base, with 6 bases between them. Per the original data handling: Amplifying reference gene primers gave estimates of nucleated cell counts. Method: immunoSEQ multiplex PCR; TCRdb's copy keeps in-frame clones and lacks some. That table supplies the V and J calls and clone size; D and trimming were determined from the DNA. The profile shows around 210,000 clones, roughly 85% of them singletons. The chain recombines TRBV28 with TRBJ1-1, with no clear D. The source of this sequence is a man between 50 and 59 years old with COVID-19, enrolled during active disease. The source material was peripheral blood. CDR3 nucleotide sequence: TGTGCCAGCAGAAGCGGGAACACTGAAGCTTTCTTT. Its translation: CASRSGNTEAFF.